Listed here is a single TCR beta chain. What it recognizes is unknown. The sample belongs to a study of T cell responses to AZD1222 COVID-19 vaccine. Turning to the study itself: Second-dose schedules of about 4 or about 12 weeks were combined.

This CDR3 region has 15 residues. With V trimmed by 0 bases and J by 4 bases, 2 bases remained unmatched. In germline, CDR1 is MNHNS, CDR2 SASEGT. The study, taken as a whole, reports: No repertoire was sampled before or during the peak T cell response, only after it. The sample set comprised mostly white British donors with more females, and clonal diversity was possibly underestimated. Regions 160-218 and 743-854 held dominance among vaccine-associated CD4 TCRs, which spanned spike.

Generated by immunoSEQ multiplex PCR, the TCRdb table keeps only in-frame clones and is missing some. The table has some 71,000 clones, roughly 84% seen once. Sequencing used peripheral blood, obtained on day 0 of AZD1222 vaccination. The TCR was taken from an adult in good health. The rearrangement uses TRBV6-1 and TRBJ1-4, with 7 bases aligning to TRBD1. The CDR3 DNA sequence: TGTGCCAGCAGTGAAGCAGGGGGCATTAATGAAAAACTGTTTTTT. This translates into CASSEAGGINEKLFF.